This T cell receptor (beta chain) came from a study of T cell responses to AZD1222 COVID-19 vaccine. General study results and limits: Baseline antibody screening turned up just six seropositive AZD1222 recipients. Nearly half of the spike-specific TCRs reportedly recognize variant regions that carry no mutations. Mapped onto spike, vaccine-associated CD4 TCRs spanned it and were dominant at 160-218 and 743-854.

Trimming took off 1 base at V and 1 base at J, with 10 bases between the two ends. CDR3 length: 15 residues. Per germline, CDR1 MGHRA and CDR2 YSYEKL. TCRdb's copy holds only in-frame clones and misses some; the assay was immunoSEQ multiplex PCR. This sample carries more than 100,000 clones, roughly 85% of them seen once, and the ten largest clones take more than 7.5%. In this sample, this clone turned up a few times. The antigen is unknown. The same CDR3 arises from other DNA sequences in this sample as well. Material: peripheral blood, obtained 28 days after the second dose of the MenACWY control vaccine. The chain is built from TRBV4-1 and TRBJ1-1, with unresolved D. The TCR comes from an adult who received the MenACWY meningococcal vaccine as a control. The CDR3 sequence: CASSQVGKRNTEAFF. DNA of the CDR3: TGCGCCAGCAGCCAAGTAGGGAAAAGGAACACTGAAGCTTTCTTT.